Following are 18 T cell receptor beta chains from one sample sequenced in a study of cytomegalovirus exposure and HLA in healthy donors. Amplification used 60 Vbeta primers and 13 Jbeta primers. Some clones are missing from TCRdb's copy, which holds only in-frame ones; the method was immunoSEQ multiplex PCR. Counted here are roughly 120,000 clones, approximately 76% occurring once; the ten biggest clones make up 16%. Input material: PBMCs. The origin of the receptors is a man in his forties or fifties in good health and CMV-seropositive.

V gene TRBV7-2 combines with J gene TRBJ2-1, with D maybe TRBD2 (6 bases). This CDR3 is 15 amino acids long. V lost 5 bases and J 4 bases, leaving 15 bases between the germline ends. Germline V gene sequence: CDR1 SGHTA, CDR2 FQGNSA. The CDR3 spells CASSQDYTTYNEQFF. In nucleotides, the CDR3 is TGTGCCAGCAGCCAGGACTACACTACGTACAATGAGCAGTTCTTC.

The chain recombines TRBV7-2 with TRBJ1-2; 7 nucleotides align to TRBD1. The CDR3 runs to 13 residues. Germline lookup yields CDR1 SGHTA and CDR2 FQGNSA. V shed 5 bases and J 3 bases; nucleotides not matched to a gene: 3. The CDR3 sequence is CASSRQGDYGYTF. CDR3 DNA sequence: TGTGCCAGCAGCAGACAGGGTGACTATGGCTACACCTTC. The variable domain in full, with the rest retrieved from reference TRBV7-2 and TRBJ1-2, is GAGVSQSPSNKVTEKGKDVELRCDPISGHTALYWYRQSLGQGLEFLIYFQGNSAPDKSGLPSDRFSAERTGGSVSTLTIQRTQQEDSAVYLCASSRQGDYGYTFGSGTRLTVV.

This rearrangement joins TRBV28 to TRBJ1-4; D possibly corresponds to TRBD1 (5 bases). CDR1 and CDR2 from the germline V gene are MDHEN and SYDVKM. Trimming removed 8 bases at V and 0 bases at J, with 13 bases between. The CDR3 totals 15 residues. CDR3 DNA: TGTGCCAGCCGGGGGGGACTTGCAACTAATGAAAAACTGTTTTTT. The encoded protein is CASRGGLATNEKLFF.

The chain recombines TRBV6-5 with TRBJ2-1, with a tentative D call TRBD1 (6 bases). The V gene lost 0 bases and the J gene lost 2 bases, with 11 bases spanning the gap. This CDR3 has 16 amino acids. The germline V gene encodes CDR1 MNHEY and CDR2 SVGAGI. CDR3 amino acids: CASSYSSGAPYNEQFF. The CDR3 DNA is TGTGCCAGCAGTTACTCGTCAGGGGCCCCCTACAATGAGCAGTTCTTC.

The rearrangement uses TRBV12-2 and TRBJ2-2; the DNA was not compared with TRBD2, the D call given in the table. TRBV12-2 is an annotated pseudogene. The CDR3 is 18 residues long. The CDR3: CASRLSLGGLRGAGELFF. CDR3 sequence (DNA): TGTGCAAGTCGCTTAAGCTTGGGGGGTCTACGAGGGGCCGGGGAGCTGTTTTTT.

This rearrangement joins TRBV19 to TRBJ1-2; D is ambiguous. Germline V lookup: CDR1 LNHDA, CDR2 SQIVND (reference sequence). The CDR3 is 12 amino acids. Trimming cost V 8 bases and J 1 base, with 8 bases left between them. The CDR3 is CASGRDNYGYTF. The CDR3 DNA is TGTGCCAGTGGGAGGGATAACTATGGCTACACCTTC.

The gene calls are TRBV7-6 and TRBJ2-5; 9 bases line up with TRBD2. Germline loops: CDR1 SGHVS, CDR2 FNYEAQ. CDR3 length equals 15 residues. V was pared by 7 bases and J by 5 bases, with 11 bases of the junction left unmatched. The CDR3 region has the DNA TGTGCCAGCACCCAGGGTAGCGGGAGTCAGGAGACCCAGTACTTC. Translated, it gives CASTQGSGSQETQYF. Drawing the rest from reference TRBV7-6 and TRBJ2-5, the complete variable domain is GAGVSQSPRYKVTKRGQDVALRCDPISGHVSLYWYRQALGQGPEFLTYFNYEAQQDKSGLPNDRFSAERPEGSISTLTIQRTEQRDSAMYRCASTQGSGSQETQYFGPGTRLLVL.

This chain connects TRBV11-2 to TRBJ2-1; weak D call: TRBD2 (7 bases). Trimming removed 4 bases at V and 14 bases at J, with 18 bases between. The V gene's germline CDR1 is SGHAT and CDR2 FQNNGV. The CDR3 is 13 amino acids. CDR3 DNA sequence: TGTGCCAGCAGCTGGAAGGGGGATGGGGGGGAGTTCTTC. Translation gives CASSWKGDGGEFF.

This clone was seen a few times. The J gene is TRBJ2-2, the V gene TRBV6-6, with TRBD1 matching over 8 bases. The CDR3 consists of 16 residues. Germline CDR1 MNHNY, CDR2 SVGAGI (reference sequence). V lost 8 bases, J lost 4 bases, and 12 bases stayed unmatched. DNA for the CDR3: TGTGCCAGCGTCGCAGGGGGCGCCCCCACCACCGGGGAGCTGTTTTTT. Protein sequence: CASVAGGAPTTGELFF.

The gene calls are TRBV18 and TRBJ2-5; possible D gene TRBD2, 6 bases. There are 16 residues in the CDR3. Trimming left V 3 bases short and J 2 bases short, with 16 bases between. Germline CDR1 KGHSH, CDR2 LQKENI. In DNA form, the CDR3 reads TGTGCCAGCTCACCCCTTGGGGGGTCTAGGCAAGAGACCCAGTACTTC. This encodes CASSPLGGSRQETQYF. The full variable domain, completed using reference TRBV18 and TRBJ2-5, is NAGVMQNPRHLVRRRGQEARLRCSPMKGHSHVYWYRQLPEEGLKFMVYLQKENIIDESGMPKERFSAEFPKEGPSILRIQQVVRGDSAAYFCASSPLGGSRQETQYFGPGTRLLVL.

The DNA of the CDR3 is TGTGCCAGCAGCTTAAACGGTGGTGCCGGGGAGCTGTTTTTT. Translated: CASSLNGGAGELFF. The rearrangement joins TRBV7-9 to TRBJ2-2; the D is unclear. The V gene's germline CDR1 is SEHNR and CDR2 FQNEAQ (reference sequence). The CDR3 has 14 residues. V was shortened by 2 bases and J by 6 bases, with 10 bases between the two germline ends.

The rearrangement links TRBV29-1 to TRBJ1-1; 11 bases are a match to TRBD1. After removal of 0 bases from V and 5 bases from J, the junction contained 5 bases not matched to a gene. Germline V gene data show CDR1 as SQVTM and CDR2 as ANQGSEA. The CDR3 is 15 residues long. The CDR3 bases are TGCAGCGTTGAAGATCTGGGGACAGGGGGAACTGAAGCTTTCTTT. This sequence encodes CSVEDLGTGGTEAFF.

V usage is TRBV4-1 and J usage is TRBJ1-1; no firm D call. Germline V lookup: CDR1 MGHRA, CDR2 YSYEKL. Between the trimmed V and J ends, which lost 1 base and 0 bases, there was a span of 6 bases. The CDR3 extends over 14 amino acids. This chain's CDR3 is CASSQGGVNTEAFF. CDR3 DNA: TGCGCCAGCAGCCAAGGAGGCGTGAACACTGAAGCTTTCTTT.

This clone was observed a few times. The chain links TRBV5-5 to TRBJ2-7; TRBD2 might be the D (6 bases). V was shortened by 2 bases and J by 6 bases, with 9 bases between the two germline ends. This CDR3 is 12 amino acids long. From germline, CDR1 is SGHKS and CDR2 YYEKEE (reference sequence). The CDR3 reads CASSFGGFEQYF. CDR3 DNA sequence: TGTGCCAGCAGCTTCGGGGGTTTCGAGCAGTACTTC.

This clone was recorded only once. Mismatch with germline at one junction end may stem from a read error. V and J are TRBV7-9 and TRBJ2-3; 7 bases map to TRBD1. Germline assignment: CDR1 SEHNR and CDR2 FQNEAQ (reference sequence). There are 18 residues in the CDR3. The chain's CDR3 is CSSSLVTGHRGGPDTQYF. The DNA for the CDR3 is TGTTCCAGCAGCTTAGTTACGGGCCACAGAGGGGGCCCAGATACGCAGTATTTT.

This chain uses TRBV19 with TRBJ1-4; TRBD1 agrees at 12 bases. Germline CDR1 LNHDA, CDR2 SQIVND (reference sequence). CDR3 length equals 17 residues. V lost 3 bases, J lost 3 bases, and 5 bases stayed unmatched. The CDR3 DNA reads TGTGCCAGTAGTATTTGGGACAGGGGGCCAGCTAATGAAAAACTGTTTTTT. Its protein is CASSIWDRGPANEKLFF.

This chain joins TRBV6-1 and TRBJ1-2, with D maybe TRBD1 (5 bases). The CDR3 is made up of 14 amino acids. V lost 3 bases to trimming and J lost 0 bases, with 8 bases between them. Germline lookup yields CDR1 MNHNS and CDR2 SASEGT. The CDR3 bases are TGTGCCAGCAGTGAGTTACAGGCTAACTATGGCTACACCTTC. Translating gives CASSELQANYGYTF.

V and J are TRBV5-4 and TRBJ2-2; 7 bases agree with TRBD2. This CDR3 spans 16 amino acids. J gave up 2 bases and V 3 bases, and 7 bases lay outside the gene matches. The V gene's germline CDR1 is SGHNT and CDR2 YYREEE (reference sequence). Here the CDR3 DNA reads TGTGCCAGCAGCTCCTCTAGCGGAGGTAACACCGGGGAGCTGTTTTTT. Residues: CASSSSSGGNTGELFF.